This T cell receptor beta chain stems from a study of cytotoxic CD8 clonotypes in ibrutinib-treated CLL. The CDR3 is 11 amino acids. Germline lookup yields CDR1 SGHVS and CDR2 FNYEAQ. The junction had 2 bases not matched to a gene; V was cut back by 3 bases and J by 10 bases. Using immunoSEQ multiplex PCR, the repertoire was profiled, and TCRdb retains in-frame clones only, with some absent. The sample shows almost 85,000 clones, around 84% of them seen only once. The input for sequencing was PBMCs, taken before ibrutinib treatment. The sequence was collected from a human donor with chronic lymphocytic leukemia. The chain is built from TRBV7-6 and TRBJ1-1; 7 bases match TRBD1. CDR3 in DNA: TGTGCCAGCAGCTTGGCAGGGGGAGCTTTCTTT. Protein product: CASSLAGGAFF.